This TCR beta chain originates from a study of cytomegalovirus exposure and HLA in healthy donors. Overall study results and limits: It was 160 or so TCR beta chains that were listed as cytomegalovirus-associated. An analysis done earlier found most TCR beta V segments productive about 87% or about 30% of the time. The records held CMV serostatus as the only immune exposure information.

Of note for this clone: Its antigen remains unidentified.

Primers included in the PCR were 60 Vbeta and 13 Jbeta primers. Repertoires were generated with immunoSEQ multiplex PCR, while TCRdb's copy carries only in-frame clones and drops some. This sample has fewer than 120,000 clones; less than 85% occur once, and the top ten carry roughly 13%. Germline V gene sequence: CDR1 LNHDA, CDR2 SQIVND (reference sequence). The CDR3 has 15 residues. The V end lost 5 bases, the J end lost 3 bases, and 16 bases lay between the germline ends. When sampled, the donors appeared nominally healthy, though they likely had unrecorded immune exposures. The chain employs TRBV19 and TRBJ2-5, with D possibly matching TRBD1 (5 bases). This receptor was obtained from a man aged 25-45 years in good health and CMV-seropositive. Specimen: PBMCs. CDR3 DNA sequence: TGTGCCAGTAGTCCCGCCTGGGCGACAGAAGAGACCCAGTACTTC. It encodes CASSPAWATEETQYF. Full variable domain (outside the CDR3, taken from reference TRBV19 and TRBJ2-5): DGGITQSPKYLFRKEGQNVTLSCEQNLNHDAMYWYRQDPGQGLRLIYYSQIVNDFQKGDIAEGYSVSREKKESFPLTVTSAQKNPTAFYLCASSPAWATEETQYFGPGTRLLVL.